This T cell receptor (beta chain) was identified in a study of cytomegalovirus exposure and HLA in healthy donors. 13 Jbeta primers and 60 Vbeta primers were used for the PCR. Profiled with immunoSEQ multiplex PCR; TCRdb holds only in-frame clones, not every one. The sample includes around 190,000 clones, around 79% of them seen just once. With V trimmed by 6 bases and J by 2 bases, 6 bases remained unmatched. Germline CDR1 is WNHNN and CDR2 is SYGVQD (reference sequence). CDR3 length: 15 residues. This clonotype originated in a woman aged 18-29 years in good health and CMV-seronegative. The sample consisted of PBMCs. The rearrangement links TRBV10-1 to TRBJ2-5, with TRBD2 identical over 10 bases. CDR3: CASSAGTSAQETQYF. In nucleotides, the CDR3 is TGCGCCAGCAGCGCCGGGACTAGCGCTCAAGAGACCCAGTACTTC.